The following is a TCR beta chain sequence with its context. The antigen is undetermined. No conserved phenylalanine or tryptophan is present at the end of the CDR3, so a read error is the likely explanation. The sample belongs to a study of tumor-infiltrating lymphocytes in primary liver carcinoma. Study-level findings and limits: Researchers found tumor-adjacent and tumor-blood pairs overlapped less than tumor region pairs.

This CDR3 comprises 17 residues. The germline V gene encodes CDR1 SGHAT and CDR2 FQNNGV. From approximately 500 ng total RNA, TCR beta cDNA was generated with a primer in the constant region. Three nested multiplex PCR rounds of slightly modified ARM-PCR generated TCR beta libraries. TRBV1-TRBV30 forward and Cbeta reverse primers drove the first two approximately 10-cycle rounds. MiXCR was run by TCRdb on the multiplex PCR reads, yielding one entry per CDR3 protein. Of 150,000 to 200,000 distinct CDR3 sequences listed, over 80% are singletons. From unsorted bulk tissue weighing about 20-32 mg, DNA and RNA were co-extracted. HBV chronically infected the treatment-naive patients.

This rearrangement joins TRBV11-2 to TRBJ2-1; 8 nucleotides agree with TRBD2. The source material was tumor tissue from primary liver carcinoma. This TCR was recovered from a man in his forties with primary liver carcinoma and hepatitis B virus infection. The CDR3: CPSNLDRGGRFYNEQFL. The CDR3 coding sequence is TGTCCCAGCAACTTAGATAGGGGCGGGAGGTTCTACAATGAGCAGTTCTTG.